Below, 2 T cell receptor beta chains from the same sample are listed, as sequenced in a study of blood T cell repertoires in COVID-19. TCRdb's copy holds only in-frame clones and misses some; the assay was immunoSEQ multiplex PCR. The table has 300,000 or so clones, about 93% seen once; the top ten hold 1% to 1.3%. Specimen: PBMCs or T cells enriched from blood (not recorded which). These TCRs come from a woman aged 25 to 39 who had recovered from COVID-19.

In its sample, this clone was seen a few times. The rearrangement links TRBV7-2 to TRBJ2-1; 7 bases are shared with TRBD2. The J segment lost 2 bases and the V segment lost 3 bases, leaving 10 bases of the junction unmatched. Germline CDR1 and CDR2: SGHTA and FQGNSA. This CDR3 spans 17 amino acids. CDR3 amino acids: CASSLRGGRVAYNEQFF. The CDR3 bases are TGTGCCAGCAGCTTGAGGGGCGGGAGAGTCGCCTACAATGAGCAGTTCTTC.

The rearrangement joins TRBV12-3 or TRBV12-4 to TRBJ1-1; TRBD1 is a possible D gene (6 bases). V was clipped by 7 bases and J by 5 bases, with 14 bases between them. This CDR3 has 13 amino acids. CDR3 protein: CASTQTGRTEAFF. CDR3 in DNA: TGTGCCAGCACCCAAACAGGGCGGACTGAAGCTTTCTTT.